This T cell receptor beta chain was identified in a study of radiotherapy plus CTLA-4 blockade in lung cancer. Study summary: Objective responses were seen in around 17% of patients, disease control in approximately 29%.

Repertoires were generated with immunoSEQ multiplex PCR, while TCRdb's copy carries only in-frame clones and drops some. The sample includes around 56,000 clones, roughly 80% seen only once; the top ten take 15% to 20%. Alongside CTLA-4 blockade with ipilimumab, patients with chemo-refractory metastatic non-small-cell lung cancer received focal radiation. With respect to this clone: Its target is not known.

Study-wide results and limits: Clones of tumor-derived TCRs expanded in blood after radiotherapy plus ipilimumab.

The material was peripheral blood, obtained from a patient treated with radiotherapy plus ipilimumab. This clonotype was obtained from a human donor with non-small cell lung cancer who had a complete response to radiotherapy plus ipilimumab.

CDR3 bases: TGTGCCAGCAGCTGGGACTCTTGGGGCGGGGAGCTGTTTTTT. It is translated as CASSWDSWGGELFF. The chain uses TRBV5-4 and TRBJ2-2, with a weak D call TRBD2 (6 bases). In germline, CDR1 is SGHNT, CDR2 YYREEE (reference sequence). The V gene lost 3 bases and the J gene lost 7 bases, with 13 bases spanning the gap. The CDR3 has 14 residues. Full variable domain (outside the CDR3, taken from reference TRBV5-4 and TRBJ2-2): ETGVTQSPTHLIKTRGQQVTLRCSSQSGHNTVSWYQQALGQGPQFIFQYYREEENGRGNFPPRFSGLQFPNYSSELNVNALELDDSALYLCASSWDSWGGELFFGEGSRLTVL.